What follows describes a single TCR beta chain. Its antigen remains undetermined. No qualities accompany the bases; no much larger clone lies one base away. This record comes from a study of blood T cell repertoires in COVID-19 (dated by TCRdb to 2020 to 2022). With respect to the entire study: The collaborator samples originated in the United States, Italy and Spain and spanned the acute and convalescent phases of COVID-19. The repertoires were released in a freely available public database meant as a resource for research on the immune response to SARS-CoV-2. The material from the prospective study consisted of cDNA or gDNA derived from T cells, B-cell-depleted T cells, or PBMCs. HLA class I and class II types, where available, came from metadata supplied by the sample provider rather than from assay-based typing. The sample metadata nearly always contained a de-identified subject ID, COVID-19 status, age in years and sex. Subjects who had been exposed to COVID-19, were actively infected with it, or had recovered from it provided the deeply sampled blood TCRbeta repertoires that made up the dataset. The samples were drawn from two sources: the first 160 participants of the ongoing ImmuneRACE study, and 1,000 to 1,500 subjects contributed by 6 global collaborators.

In Seattle, one collaborating source enrolled patients while the infection was active and tracked those patients longitudinally over the course of disease. Collaborating institutions collected whole blood in K2EDTA tubes following their own protocols. Collaborator samples were shipped for TCRbeta analysis as frozen whole blood, isolated PBMCs, or DNA extracted from either sample type. Study-wide conclusions, independent of this receptor: How much clinical and demographic metadata was included differed by source and by participant, and the metadata was provided uncurated.

The germline V gene (reference sequence) yields SGHNT for CDR1 and YYREEE for CDR2. V is trimmed back by 4 bases and J by 3 bases, and the junction contains 13 bases that no gene match accounts for. Measured from the cysteine to the phenylalanine, the CDR3 is 17 residues long. Only the CDR3 part of the read is kept: 51 bases, read in frame from the first base. The immunoSEQ Assay, a bias-controlled multiplex PCR, was used to amplify TCRbeta CDR3 regions from genomic DNA. From the authors' description of their analysis: Within the assay, amplification of reference gene primers was used to estimate how many nucleated cells each sample contained. To quantify the absolute abundance of each unique TCRbeta CDR3 rearrangement, sequence reads were collapsed and filtered. For each sample, productive Simpson clonality was calculated by taking the square root of Simpson's diversity index across productive rearrangements. The table comes from immuneACCESS by way of TCRdb, which keeps in-frame sequences with V and J called. Part of the clones is missing from these tables; in studies checked, under half for an unresolved V gene and the rest for unknown reasons. D and trimming come from the DNA, and the V and J calls and clone size come from that table. Counted in this sample were 81,000 or so clones; 85% of them appeared once. 9.6% of the sample belongs to the ten largest clones.

The clonotype was recovered from a man between 45 and 60 years old with COVID-19, enrolled during active disease. The rearranged chain carries TRBV5-4 and TRBJ2-7, with TRBD1 identical over 10 junction bases. The sample consisted of peripheral blood. The CDR3 region has the sequence CASSLGTGANLFYEQYF. The sequence in DNA is TGTGCCAGCAGCCTCGGGACAGGGGCCAATCTTTTCTACGAGCAGTACTTC.